This T cell receptor (beta chain) was profiled in a study of blood T cell repertoires in COVID-19. The V gene's germline CDR1 is SEHNR and CDR2 FQNEAQ (reference sequence). With 5 bases clipped from V and 3 bases from J, the junction kept 8 bases outside the gene matches. This CDR3 comprises 17 residues. This clone was detected once. This study enrolled people aged about 18 to 100 from around 26 US geographic areas. Original analysis: Scientists estimated how many nucleated cells there were by amplifying reference gene primers. The protocol was immunoSEQ multiplex PCR, while the TCRdb copy is restricted to in-frame clones and leaves out a portion. Clone size and V and J calls were adopted from that table, with D and trimming inferred from the DNA. Among 250,000 to 400,000 clones, around 90% were seen once, and the ten largest hold 5% to 5.5%.

This receptor was identified in a man in his 60s who had recovered from COVID-19. The chain joins TRBV7-9 to TRBJ2-3, with 13 bases matching TRBD2. The specimen was PBMCs or T cells enriched from blood (not recorded which). The CDR3 DNA reads as TGTGCCAGCAGCAGTGGGACTAGCGGGAAAGGGACAGATACGCAGTATTTT. It specifies CASSSGTSGKGTDTQYF. The variable domain in full, completed from reference TRBV7-9 and TRBJ2-3, reads DTGVSQNPRHKITKRGQNVTFRCDPISEHNRLYWYRQTLGQGPEFLTYFQNEAQLEKSRLLSDRFSAERPKGSFSTLEIQRTEQGDSAMYLCASSSGTSGKGTDTQYFGPGTRLTVL.